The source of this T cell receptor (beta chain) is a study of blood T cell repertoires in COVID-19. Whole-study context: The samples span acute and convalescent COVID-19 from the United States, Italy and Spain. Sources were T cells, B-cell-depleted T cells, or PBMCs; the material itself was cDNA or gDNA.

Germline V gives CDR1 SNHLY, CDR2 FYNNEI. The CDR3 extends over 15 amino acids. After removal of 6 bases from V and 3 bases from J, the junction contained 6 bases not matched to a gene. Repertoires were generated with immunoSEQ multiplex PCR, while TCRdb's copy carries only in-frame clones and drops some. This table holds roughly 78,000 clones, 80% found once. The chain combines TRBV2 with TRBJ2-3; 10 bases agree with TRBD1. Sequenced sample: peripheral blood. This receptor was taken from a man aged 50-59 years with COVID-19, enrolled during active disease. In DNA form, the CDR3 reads TGTGCCAGCAGGAAGCCGGGACAGGGGACAGATACGCAGTATTTT. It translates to CASRKPGQGTDTQYF.